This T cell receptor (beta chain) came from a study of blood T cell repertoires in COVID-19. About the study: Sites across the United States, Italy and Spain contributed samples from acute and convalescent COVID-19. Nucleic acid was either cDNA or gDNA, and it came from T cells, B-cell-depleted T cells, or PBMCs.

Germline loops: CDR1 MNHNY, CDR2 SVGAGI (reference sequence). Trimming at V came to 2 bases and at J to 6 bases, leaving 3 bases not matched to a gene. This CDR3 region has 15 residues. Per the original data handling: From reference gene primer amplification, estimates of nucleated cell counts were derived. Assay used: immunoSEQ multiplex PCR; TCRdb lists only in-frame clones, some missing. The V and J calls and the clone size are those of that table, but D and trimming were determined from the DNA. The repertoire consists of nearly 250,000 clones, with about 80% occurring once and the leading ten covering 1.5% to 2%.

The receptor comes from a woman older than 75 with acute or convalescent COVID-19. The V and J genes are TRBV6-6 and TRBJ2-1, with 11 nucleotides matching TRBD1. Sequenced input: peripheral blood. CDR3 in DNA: TGTGCCAGCAGTTACCGGGGACAGGGGGGCAATGAGCAGTTCTTC. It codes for CASSYRGQGGNEQFF.